The 11 T cell receptor beta chains reported below all come from one sample, sequenced in a study of PD-L1 blockade in urothelial cancer. The time point denotes: pretreatment peripheral blood. Method: immunoSEQ multiplex PCR; TCRdb's copy keeps in-frame clones and lacks some. Of some 16,000 clones detected, around 89% appear once; the ten largest clones hold roughly an eighth. This specimen consisted of PBMCs, obtained around atezolizumab (anti-PD-L1) treatment. Receptor source: a man between 65 and 80 years old with urothelial cancer.

This clone was observed a single time. The J gene is TRBJ2-7, the V gene TRBV21-1; TRBD2 is the table's D call, not checked against the DNA. TRBV21-1 is labeled a pseudogene. CDR3 size: 17 residues. CDR3 DNA sequence: TGTGCCAGCAGCAAATTTCGGCCGGAGTTTAGCTCCTACGAGCAGTACTTC. Amino acids: CASSKFRPEFSSYEQYF.

The rearrangement uses TRBV19 and TRBJ1-2; maybe TRBD1 (6 bases). Germline loops: CDR1 LNHDA, CDR2 SQIVND (reference sequence). V lost 6 bases, J lost 10 bases, and 15 bases lay in between. The CDR3 has 12 amino acids. The CDR3 DNA follows: TGTGCCAGTAGCTGGACAGATCTTGACTACACCTTC. Its protein is CASSWTDLDYTF.

The chain is built from TRBV5-6 and TRBJ1-1, with 7 nucleotides matching TRBD1. Germline lookup yields CDR1 SGHDT and CDR2 YYEEEE. The CDR3 has 12 amino acids. Trimming removed 4 bases from V and 5 bases from J; junction bases left unmatched: 2. CDR3 bases: TGTGCCAGCAGCCTGGGACAGACTGAAGCTTTCTTT. It encodes CASSLGQTEAFF.

CDR3 residues: CASLLGEGPLDNEQFF. In DNA, the CDR3 is TGTGCCAGCTTATTAGGGGAGGGACCTCTTGACAATGAGCAGTTCTTC. The gene calls are TRBV21-1 and TRBJ2-1; no DNA check was done on the table's D call, TRBD2. TRBV21-1 is a pseudogene. This CDR3 is 16 amino acids long.

This clone was observed a few times. CDR3 sequence: CASSVAGGLDTQYF. Written as DNA, the CDR3 is TGTGCCAGCAGCGTAGCTGGGGGCCTCGATACGCAGTATTTT. The V and J genes are TRBV9 and TRBJ2-3, with D possibly being TRBD1 (6 bases). The germline gives CDR1 SGDLS, CDR2 YYNGEE. Trimming pared 0 bases from V and 6 bases from J, leaving 11 bases between. The CDR3 is made up of 14 amino acids.

The sample holds one count of this clone. The V call is TRBV30, the J call TRBJ1-2; no reliable D call. The CDR3 is 10 amino acids. The germline V and J ends were trimmed by 3 bases and 8 bases, with 7 bases remaining between them. Germline values: CDR1 GTSNPN, CDR2 SVGIG (reference sequence). This CDR3 is CAWRRGGYTF. The CDR3 nucleotides read TGTGCCTGGAGAAGAGGCGGCTACACCTTC.

V gene TRBV5-1 combines with J gene TRBJ2-7; possibly TRBD1 for D (6 bases). Germline CDR1 and CDR2: SGHRS and YFSETQ. CDR3 size: 14 residues. Trimming shortened V by 0 bases and J by 4 bases, and 11 bases separated the two germline ends. The DNA for the CDR3 is TGCGCCAGCAGCTTGGGACAGGTAGGGTACGAGCAGTACTTC. Amino acid sequence: CASSLGQVGYEQYF.

The chain recombines TRBV4-2 with TRBJ1-2; 8 nucleotides agree with TRBD1. The CDR3 is 16 residues long. Germline lookup yields CDR1 LGHNA and CDR2 YNFKEQ. The junction had 7 bases not matched to a gene; V was cut back by 1 base and J by 3 bases. The CDR3 DNA reads TGTGCCAGCAGCCAAGGTCAGGGGGCGTATTACTATGGCTACACCTTC. Protein sequence: CASSQGQGAYYYGYTF.

The chain recombines TRBV27 with TRBJ2-1, with TRBD1 as a possible D gene (5 bases). Germline assignment: CDR1 MNHEY and CDR2 SMNVEV (reference sequence). This CDR3 region has 15 residues. Trimming cost V 2 bases and J 7 bases, with 15 bases left between them. CDR3 nucleotides: TGTGCCAGCAGTTTAATTTTAGGCAGGGCGAATGAGCAGTTCTTC. Its protein product is CASSLILGRANEQFF.

V and J are TRBV5-1 and TRBJ2-1, with TRBD2 matching over 8 bases. Germline assignment: CDR1 SGHRS and CDR2 YFSETQ. The junction had 5 bases not matched to a gene; V was cut back by 2 bases and J by 4 bases. The CDR3 contains 15 residues. Here the CDR3 reads CASSFIGGEYNEQFF. CDR3 nucleotide sequence: TGCGCCAGCAGCTTCATCGGGGGGGAATACAATGAGCAGTTCTTC.

V is TRBV19 and J is TRBJ2-2; the match to TRBD1 covers 7 bases. CDR1 is LNHDA and CDR2 is SQIVND in the germline V gene (reference sequence). The trim removed 4 bases at V and 3 bases at J, leaving 5 bases unmatched. CDR3 length equals 15 residues. CDR3 nucleotide sequence: TGTGCCAGTAGTACAGACAGGGCCGACACCGGGGAGCTGTTTTTT. It codes for CASSTDRADTGELFF.